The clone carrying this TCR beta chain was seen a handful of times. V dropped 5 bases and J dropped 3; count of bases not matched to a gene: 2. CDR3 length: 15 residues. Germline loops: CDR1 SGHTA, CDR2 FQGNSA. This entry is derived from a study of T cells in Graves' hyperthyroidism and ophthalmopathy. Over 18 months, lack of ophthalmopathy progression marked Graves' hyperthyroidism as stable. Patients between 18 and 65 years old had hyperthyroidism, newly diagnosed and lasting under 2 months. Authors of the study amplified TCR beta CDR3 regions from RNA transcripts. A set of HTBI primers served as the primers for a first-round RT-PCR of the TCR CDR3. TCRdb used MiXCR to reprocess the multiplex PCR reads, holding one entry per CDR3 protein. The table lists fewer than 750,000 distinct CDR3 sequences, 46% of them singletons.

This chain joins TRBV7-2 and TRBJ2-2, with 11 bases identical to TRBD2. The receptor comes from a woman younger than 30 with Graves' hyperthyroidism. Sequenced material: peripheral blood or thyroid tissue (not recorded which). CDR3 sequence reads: CASSRSGGDTGELFF. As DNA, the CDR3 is TGTGCCAGCAGCCGTAGCGGGGGGGACACCGGGGAGCTGTTTTTT.